These T cell receptor beta chains were read from a single sample in a study of T cell repertoires in cytomegalovirus infection. One entry per CDR3 protein results from TCRdb running MiXCR on the reads. Of fewer than 200,000 distinct CDR3 sequences listed, roughly 19% are singletons. Sequencing used PBMCs. The receptors here all came from a human donor in good health (CMV status not recorded). Some clones in this sample may be carry-over from other donors' samples. Both conserved end residues are part of each CDR3. The D gene is left open where the match is weak. Some rows mark clone size as missing; the rest say once, few, many or name a class of expanded clone.

>NA|TRBJ2-1|NA|TRBV7-3
TGTGCCAGCAGCTTAAATCCGGTAGGGTACAATGAGCAGTTCTTC
CASSLNPVGYNEQFF
>NA|TRBJ2-7|few|TRBV20-1
TGCAGTGCTAGAGATTCCCTCGACTACGAGCAGTACTTC
CSARDSLDYEQYF
>NA|TRBJ1-5|NA|TRBV11-2
TGTGCCAGCAGCTTAGATTTTGGGGTACGTGCTCAGCCCCAGCATTTT
CASSLDFGVRAQPQHF
>TRBD1|TRBJ2-7|NA|TRBV7-6
TGTGCCAGCAGACAAGCCGATATACAGGGGATTGAGTACTTC
CASRQADIQGIEYF
>NA|TRBJ1-1|NA|TRBV12-5
TGTGCTAGTGGCTCCAGGACTGAAGCTTTCTTT
CASGSRTEAFF
>NA|TRBJ2-7|NA|TRBV29-1
TGCAGCGTTGGCGGGCCGGTGGTTGGAGAGCAGTACTTC
CSVGGPVVGEQYF
>TRBD2|TRBJ2-2|few|TRBV29-1
TGCAGCGTCCTAACCGGGGGGGCCGAGGGGACCGGGGAGCTGTTTTTT
CSVLTGGAEGTGELFF
>TRBD2|TRBJ2-7|NA|TRBV15
TGTGCCACCAGCAGAGATTATAGCGGGGGTAACGAGCAGTACTTC
CATSRDYSGGNEQYF
>NA|TRBJ1-1|NA|TRBV19
TGTGCCAGTGGACTTGGGGCCCCCGTTACTGAAGCTTTCTTT
CASGLGAPVTEAFF
>NA|TRBJ2-2|NA|TRBV7-4
TGTGCCAGCAGCGCCGGGACACGAGCCACCGGGGAGCTGTTTTTT
CASSAGTRATGELFF
>NA|TRBJ1-2|many|TRBV7-6
TGTGCCAGCAGCTTAGCGCCCGGGAAGGAGAACTATGGCTACACCTTC
CASSLAPGKENYGYTF
>NA|TRBJ1-3|NA|TRBV12-3/TRBV12-4
TGTGCCAGCAGCGACAATCGTCACCCCAACACCATATATTTT
CASSDNRHPNTIYF
>NA|TRBJ2-2|NA|TRBV7-2
TGTGCCAGCAGCCCCCAGACCTTGAACACCGGGGAGCTGTTTTTT
CASSPQTLNTGELFF
>NA|TRBJ2-7|many|TRBV6-1
TGTGCCAGCAGCCCCGGGACATCGCTGAATTGGGGTTACGAGCAGTACTTC
CASSPGTSLNWGYEQYF
>NA|TRBJ1-2|once|TRBV7-2
TGTGCCAGCAGCTTGACTGCGGAGTATGGCTACACCTTC
CASSLTAEYGYTF
>NA|TRBJ2-1|few|TRBV12-3/TRBV12-4
TGTGCCAGCAGTTTAAAAAGGTCTAGCAATGAGCAGTTCTTC
CASSLKRSSNEQFF
>TRBD1|TRBJ1-6|few|TRBV2
TGTGCCAGCAGTCCCGGGACAGCAAATTCACCCCTCCACTTT
CASSPGTANSPLHF
>TRBD1|TRBJ2-7|many|TRBV7-2
TGTGCCAGCAGCCTCGGGACAGTCAGAGGGCAGTACTTC
CASSLGTVRGQYF
>NA|TRBJ1-5|few|TRBV7-8
TGTGCCAGCAGCTTAGGGCAGGGCCCGAAGTATAGCAATCAGCCCCAGCATTTT
CASSLGQGPKYSNQPQHF
>NA|TRBJ2-7|NA|TRBV7-9
TGTGCCAGCAGCTTGATCCGCAACGAGCAGTACTTC
CASSLIRNEQYF
>NA|TRBJ2-3|many|TRBV2
TGTGCCAGCAGTGTAAAACAGGGCGGAAAAGTCACAGATACGCAGTATTTT
CASSVKQGGKVTDTQYF
>NA|TRBJ2-5|few|TRBV10-3
TGTGCCATCAGTGAGTCCCCTCAGGGTACGGAGACCCAGTACTTC
CAISESPQGTETQYF
>NA|TRBJ1-2|many|TRBV7-9
TGTGCCAGCAGCTTAGCGCTATTTCGGACAGACAACTATGGCTACACCTTC
CASSLALFRTDNYGYTF
>NA|TRBJ2-1|NA|TRBV7-2
TGTGCCAGCAGCTTACCCGCTAGAATACCTACAGTTGAGCAGTTCTTC
CASSLPARIPTVEQFF
>NA|TRBJ2-1|NA|TRBV4-1
TGCGCCAGCAGCCAAGAAAAGTACAGCCTCGATGGGGATGAGCAGTTCTTC
CASSQEKYSLDGDEQFF
>NA|TRBJ2-1|many|TRBV7-2
TGTGCCAGCAGTTACAAAAGACTTGCCAATGAGCAGTTCTTC
CASSYKRLANEQFF
>NA|TRBJ1-5|few|TRBV20-1
TGCAGTGCGAACGACCCGGGCGAATTTTCACAGCCCCAGCATTTT
CSANDPGEFSQPQHF
>TRBD1|TRBJ2-5|many|TRBV7-2
TGTGCCAGCAGCTTAGTCGACAGGGCCCAAGAGACCCAGTACTTC
CASSLVDRAQETQYF
>NA|TRBJ2-1|NA|TRBV28
TGTGCCAGCAGTTTAAGGGCGGACGACTACAATGAGCAGTTCTTC
CASSLRADDYNEQFF
>NA|TRBJ1-2|NA|TRBV10-3
TGTGCCATCAGTGAGGGGGAACAGGGCTTCTATGGCTACACCTTC
CAISEGEQGFYGYTF
>TRBD1|TRBJ2-1|many|TRBV7-2
TGTGCCAGCAGCAGACAGGGTTTGAGCGGCTACAATGAGCAGTTCTTC
CASSRQGLSGYNEQFF
>NA|TRBJ2-1|NA|TRBV25-1
TGTGCCAGCAGTCCCCGGATCTCCTACAATGAGCAGTTCTTC
CASSPRISYNEQFF
>NA|TRBJ2-1|many|TRBV7-2
TGTGCCAGCAGCTTTGGCCGAGGAACCAATGAGCAGTTCTTC
CASSFGRGTNEQFF
>TRBD2|TRBJ2-1|NA|TRBV6-6
TGTGCCAGCAGGACTAGCGGGAGACGGAATGAGCAGTTCTTC
CASRTSGRRNEQFF
>NA|TRBJ2-3|NA|TRBV5-1
TGCGCCAGCAGCGTGTCTGGGGGTGTCACTACAGATACGCAGTATTTT
CASSVSGGVTTDTQYF
>NA|TRBJ2-7|NA|TRBV6-1
TGTGCCAGCAGTGGTTTGGGTGGATTCGGCGAGCAGTACTTC
CASSGLGGFGEQYF
>NA|TRBJ2-5|NA|TRBV12-3/TRBV12-4
TGTGCCAGCAGTTTAGCACCTGGGCAGGGCCAAGAGACCCAGTACTTC
CASSLAPGQGQETQYF
>NA|TRBJ1-5|NA|TRBV20-1
TGCAGTGCTAGAGATGGGCCGAGGGGTCAGCCCCAGCATTTT
CSARDGPRGQPQHF
>NA|TRBJ1-5|many|TRBV6-2/TRBV6-3
TGTGCCAGCAGCTACGGTGGGAGTGGCAATCAGCCCCAGCATTTT
CASSYGGSGNQPQHF
>NA|TRBJ1-2|NA|TRBV7-4
TGTGCCAGCAGCTTCGCCGAGTGGGCCAACTATGGCTACACCTTC
CASSFAEWANYGYTF
>NA|TRBJ2-3|few|TRBV4-3
TGCGCCAGCAGCCAGGCCCCCAGTTCCGCAGATACGCAGTATTTT
CASSQAPSSADTQYF
>TRBD1|TRBJ2-7|NA|TRBV20-1
TGCAGTGCCCCGGGACAGGGGTTCTACGAGCAGTACTTC
CSAPGQGFYEQYF
>NA|TRBJ2-2|NA|TRBV2
TGTGCCAGCAGTGCGGGGGATAAGAACACCGGGGAGCTGTTTTTT
CASSAGDKNTGELFF
>NA|TRBJ2-3|NA|TRBV7-4
TGTGCCAGCAGCTTAGAAAAGGGGAGAGATACGCAGTATTTT
CASSLEKGRDTQYF
>NA|TRBJ2-7|few|TRBV4-1
TGCGCCAGCAGCCAAGATGAGGGGTGGGGGGGCCCGGTCTTC
CASSQDEGWGGPVF
>TRBD1|TRBJ1-1|many|TRBV7-9
TGTGCCAGCACCACAACAGGGGAATCTTTCTTT
CASTTTGESFF
>NA|TRBJ1-2|few|TRBV7-9
TGTGCCAGCAGCCCCCCCGGCCCTGTTTATGGCTACACCTTC
CASSPPGPVYGYTF